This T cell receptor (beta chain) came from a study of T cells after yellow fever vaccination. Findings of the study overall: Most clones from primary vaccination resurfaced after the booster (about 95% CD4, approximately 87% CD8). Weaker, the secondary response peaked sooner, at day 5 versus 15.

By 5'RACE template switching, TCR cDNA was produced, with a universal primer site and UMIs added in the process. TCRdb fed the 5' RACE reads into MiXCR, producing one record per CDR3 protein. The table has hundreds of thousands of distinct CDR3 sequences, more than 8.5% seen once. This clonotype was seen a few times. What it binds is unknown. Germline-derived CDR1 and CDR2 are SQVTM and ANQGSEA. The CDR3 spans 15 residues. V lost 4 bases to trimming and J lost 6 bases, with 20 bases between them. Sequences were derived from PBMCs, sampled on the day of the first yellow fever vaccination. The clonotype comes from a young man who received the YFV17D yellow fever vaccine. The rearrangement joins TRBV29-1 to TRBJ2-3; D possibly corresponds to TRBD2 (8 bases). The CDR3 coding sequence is TGCAGCGTTGGGGGGACTAGGGGGCTTCGCGATACGCAGTATTTT. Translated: CSVGGTRGLRDTQYF.